This T cell receptor (beta chain) was sequenced during a study of CD8+ T cells in alopecia areata. Extracted RNA was reverse transcribed, and the resulting cDNA served as sequencing template. This table comes from immunoSEQ multiplex PCR, and its TCRdb copy is limited to in-frame clones, with some not included. The repertoire has over 150,000 clones, roughly 50% of them found once; the top ten carry 4% to 6%. Overall study findings and caveats: Although TCR sharing was seen in mice, sharing across patients was less clear, possibly for HLA-related reasons. Affected scalp, especially in alopecia totalis/universalis, had a higher clonality than normal scalp did. The study also sequences resident alphabeta T cells of normal skin in scalp samples.

Germline V gives CDR1 MGHRA, CDR2 YSYEKL. The CDR3 extends over 19 amino acids. Trimming removed 0 bases from V and 0 bases from J, with 15 bases in between. Researchers picked out CD4+ and CD8+ T cells from PBMCs by sorting. On this clone itself: What it recognizes is unknown.

This receptor was obtained from a human donor in good health. The specimen sequenced was CD8+ T cells sorted from blood. The chain combines TRBV4-1 with TRBJ2-6; TRBD2 might be the D (5 bases). The chain's CDR3 is CASSQDSVDKSSGANVLTF. The CDR3 DNA is TGCGCCAGCAGCCAAGATAGCGTAGACAAAAGCTCTGGGGCCAACGTCCTGACTTTC.